The source of this TCR beta chain is a study of blood T cell repertoires in COVID-19. CDR1 LGHNA and CDR2 YSLEER come from the germline V gene. Trimming cost V 0 bases and J 0 bases; bases outside gene matches: 4. The CDR3 is 16 amino acids. Methods used by the authors: Amplification with reference gene primers provided the estimates of nucleated cell counts. Sequenced by immunoSEQ multiplex PCR; TCRdb stores in-frame clones only, minus some. V and J calls and clone size are as listed in that table; D and trimming were resolved from the DNA. The sample holds 200,000 to 250,000 clones, roughly 86% seen once.

The sequencing sample was made of peripheral blood. The rearrangement links TRBV4-3 to TRBJ1-1, with 7 bases matching TRBD1. This TCR was sampled from a woman aged 55-70 years with acute or convalescent COVID-19. The CDR3 is CASSQDLRGVNTEAFF. As DNA, the CDR3 is TGCGCCAGCAGCCAAGATCTCAGGGGGGTGAACACTGAAGCTTTCTTT.